The subject of this entry is one T cell receptor beta chain. The entry originates in a study of cytomegalovirus exposure and HLA in healthy donors. The study ran its PCR with 60 Vbeta and 13 Jbeta primers. The protocol was immunoSEQ multiplex PCR, while the TCRdb copy is restricted to in-frame clones and leaves out a portion. The table lists 140,000 to 150,000 clones, over 65% of them singletons. The CDR3 consists of 16 residues. Per germline, CDR1 SGDLS and CDR2 YYNGEE. The V gene end was trimmed by 0 bases and the J gene end by 6 bases; junction bases not matched to a gene: 5. The sample was PBMCs. The genes are TRBV9 and TRBJ1-6, with 8 positions matching TRBD1. This clonotype was sampled from a man in his forties in good health and CMV-seropositive. CDR3 sequence (DNA): TGTGCCAGCAGCGTAGAGGGGGGACAGGCTAATTCACCCCTCCACTTT. Translating gives CASSVEGGQANSPLHF.